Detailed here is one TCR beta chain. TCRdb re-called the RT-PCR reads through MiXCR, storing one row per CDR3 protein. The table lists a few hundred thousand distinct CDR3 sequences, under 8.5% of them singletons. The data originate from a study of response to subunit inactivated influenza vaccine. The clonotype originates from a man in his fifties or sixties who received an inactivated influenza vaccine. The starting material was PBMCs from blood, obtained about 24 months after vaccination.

DNA for the CDR3: TGTGCCAGCAAGGGGGATCACGAGCAGTACTTC. Amino acids: CASKGDHEQYF. The chain links TRBV7-6 to TRBJ2-7; possibly TRBD1 for D (6 bases). The CDR3 runs to 11 residues. The V gene lost 7 bases and the J gene lost 5 bases, with 9 bases spanning the gap. Per the germline V gene, CDR1 is SGHVS and CDR2 is FNYEAQ.